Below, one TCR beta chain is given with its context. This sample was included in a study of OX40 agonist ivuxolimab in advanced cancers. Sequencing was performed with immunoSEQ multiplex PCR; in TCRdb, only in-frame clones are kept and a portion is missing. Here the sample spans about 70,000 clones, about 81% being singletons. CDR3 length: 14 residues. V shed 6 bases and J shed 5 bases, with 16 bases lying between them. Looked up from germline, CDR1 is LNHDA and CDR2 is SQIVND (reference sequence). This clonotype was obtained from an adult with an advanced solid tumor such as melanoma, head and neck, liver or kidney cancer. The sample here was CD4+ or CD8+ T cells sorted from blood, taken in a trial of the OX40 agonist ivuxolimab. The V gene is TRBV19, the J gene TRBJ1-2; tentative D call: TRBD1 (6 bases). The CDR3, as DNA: TGTGCCAGTAGGAAAACACAGGGTACTTATGGCTACACCTTC. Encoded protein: CASRKTQGTYGYTF.